This record covers a single TCR beta chain. J lost 3 bases, V lost 5 bases, and 5 bases had no gene match. The CDR3 length is 16 residues. Germline CDR1 reads SGHRS; CDR2 reads YFSETQ. The sample belongs to a study of control samples from healthy donors and cancer patients. Assay: immunoSEQ multiplex PCR; the TCRdb copy retains only in-frame clones and omits some. In the table there are about 53,000 clones, about nine tenths of which are singletons. The rearrangement joins TRBV5-1 to TRBJ2-1; 13 bases are shared with TRBD2. Sample: PBMCs. This TCR was sampled from a man in his fifties or sixties with head and neck cancer. This CDR3 reads CASRPGTSGIYNEQFF. CDR3 DNA sequence: TGCGCCAGCAGACCTGGGACTAGCGGGATCTACAATGAGCAGTTCTTC. The full variable domain, rest sourced from reference TRBV5-1 and TRBJ2-1, is KAGVTQTPRYLIKTRGQQVTLSCSPISGHRSVSWYQQTPGQGLQFLFEYFSETQRNKGNFPGRFSGRQFSNSRSEMNVSTLELGDSALYLCASRPGTSGIYNEQFFGPGTRLTVL.